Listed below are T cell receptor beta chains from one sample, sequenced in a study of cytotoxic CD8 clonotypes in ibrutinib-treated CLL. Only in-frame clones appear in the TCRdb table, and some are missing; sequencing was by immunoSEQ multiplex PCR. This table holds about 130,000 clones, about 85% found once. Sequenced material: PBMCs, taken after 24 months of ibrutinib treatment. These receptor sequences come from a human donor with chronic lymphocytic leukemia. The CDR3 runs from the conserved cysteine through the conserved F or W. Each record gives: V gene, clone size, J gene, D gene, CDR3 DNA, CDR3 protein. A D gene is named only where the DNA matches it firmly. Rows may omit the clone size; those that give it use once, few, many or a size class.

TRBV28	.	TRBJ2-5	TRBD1	TGTGCCAGCAGTTTTATGGCGCCAGGGGGTACGGAGACCCAGTACTTC	CASSFMAPGGTETQYF
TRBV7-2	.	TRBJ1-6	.	TGTGCCAGCAGCTTATATGCAACGGCCACCCTCCACTTT	CASSLYATATLHF
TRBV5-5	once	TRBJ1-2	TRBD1	TGTGCCAGCAGCTTGCTTCTCCGCGCCCGAGGGGGCGGCTACACCTTC	CASSLLLRARGGGYTF
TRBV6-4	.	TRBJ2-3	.	TGTGCCAGCAGTGAATCGGGGCTACCGCGGCAGTATTTT	CASSESGLPRQYF
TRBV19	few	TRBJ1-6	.	TGTGCCAGTAGTATAGGTGTGGATAATTCACCCCTCCACTTT	CASSIGVDNSPLHF
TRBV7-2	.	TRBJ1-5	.	TGTGCCAGCAGCTTAGGGGCCGGGGGGGGTCCCCAGCCCCAGCATTTT	CASSLGAGGGPQPQHF
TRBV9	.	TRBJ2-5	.	TGTGCCAGCAGCGTAGCGGGGGAAGAGACCCAGTACTTC	CASSVAGEETQYF
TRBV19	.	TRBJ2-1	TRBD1	TGTGCCAGTAGTCTCACCGGGACAGAGCCGGATGAGCAGTTCTTC	CASSLTGTEPDEQFF
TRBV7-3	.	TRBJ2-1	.	TGTGCCAGCAGCTTAAAACCCCGAATCGGCAGCGGGCCCTACAATGAGCAGTTCTTC	CASSLKPRIGSGPYNEQFF
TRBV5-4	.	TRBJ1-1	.	TGTGCCAGCAGCTTGGTCGGCAGGGGTTTGGGAATGAACACTGAAGCTTTCTTT	CASSLVGRGLGMNTEAFF
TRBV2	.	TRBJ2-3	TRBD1	TGTGCCAGCAGATTAGACAGGGACACAGATACGCAGTATTTT	CASRLDRDTDTQYF
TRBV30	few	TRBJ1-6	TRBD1	TGTGCCTGGGAAAGACAGGGGAGGGGATCACCCCTCCACTTT	CAWERQGRGSPLHF
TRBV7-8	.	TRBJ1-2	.	TGTGCCAGCAGCTTAGATGGCAGTTATGGCTACACCTTC	CASSLDGSYGYTF
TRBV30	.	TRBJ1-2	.	TGTGCCTGGAATCCCGGACAGTCCCTTTATGGCTACACCTTC	CAWNPGQSLYGYTF
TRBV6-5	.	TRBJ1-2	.	TGTGCCAGCAGTTACGGGCAGTTTGGCTACACCTTC	CASSYGQFGYTF
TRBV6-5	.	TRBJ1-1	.	TGTGCCAGCAGGGGCAGACAGAACCTGAACACTGAAGCTTTCTTT	CASRGRQNLNTEAFF
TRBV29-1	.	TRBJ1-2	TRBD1	TGCAGCGTTGGAGGGGTTGGGACAGGGTTTGGCTACACCTTC	CSVGGVGTGFGYTF
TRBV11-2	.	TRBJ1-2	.	TGTGCCAGCAGCTCCGGGATCCAAGGCTACACCTTC	CASSSGIQGYTF
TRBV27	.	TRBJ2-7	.	TGTGCCAGCAGTCAAGGGAGGCAGCTCTACGAGCAGTACTTC	CASSQGRQLYEQYF
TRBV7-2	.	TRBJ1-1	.	TGTGCCAGCAGCTTAGTTGGGAACACTGAAGCTTTCTTT	CASSLVGNTEAFF